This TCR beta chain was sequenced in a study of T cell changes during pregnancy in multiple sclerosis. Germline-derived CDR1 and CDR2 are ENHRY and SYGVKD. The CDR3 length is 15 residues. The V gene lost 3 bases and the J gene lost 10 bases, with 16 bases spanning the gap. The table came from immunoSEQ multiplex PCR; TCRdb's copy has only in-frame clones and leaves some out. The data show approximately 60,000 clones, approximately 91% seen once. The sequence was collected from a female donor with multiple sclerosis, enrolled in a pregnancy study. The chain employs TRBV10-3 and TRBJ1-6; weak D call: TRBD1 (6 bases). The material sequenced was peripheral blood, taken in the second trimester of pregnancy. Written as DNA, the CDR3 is TGTGCCATCAGTGACCTACAGGGAAGTCGGTCACCCCTCCACTTT. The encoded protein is CAISDLQGSRSPLHF.